The present entry profiles one T cell receptor beta chain with its context. Antigen unknown. The data were obtained in a study of cytomegalovirus exposure and HLA in healthy donors. CDR1 and CDR2 (germline): MNHNS, SASEGT. The CDR3 spans 13 residues. The V end lost 9 bases, the J end lost 2 bases, and 11 bases lay between the germline ends. Study-wide findings and caveats: Later analysis suggested most CMV-associated TCR beta chains were HLA-restricted. In vitro confirmation showed three CMV-associated chains to be CMV antigen specific.

Use of 60 Vbeta and 13 Jbeta primers characterized the PCR. Data came from immunoSEQ multiplex PCR; TCRdb stores just in-frame clones and leaves some out. Of 200,000 to 250,000 clones in the sample, roughly 80% are singletons; the top ten hold around 2.8%. The receptor comes from a man aged 30 to 45 in good health and CMV-seronegative. The material sequenced was PBMCs. V gene TRBV6-1 combines with J gene TRBJ1-5; D call uncertain. This CDR3 is CASRRDGNQPQHF. CDR3 coding DNA: TGTGCCAGTAGGAGGGATGGCAATCAGCCCCAGCATTTT.